Listed below are T cell receptor beta chains from one sample, sequenced in a study of TIL therapy for anti-PD-1-resistant metastatic lung cancer. The data were produced by immunoSEQ multiplex PCR, yet TCRdb's version contains in-frame clones alone and is incomplete. The table has 95,000 or so clones, about 71% seen once. The starting material was tumor tissue, obtained at baseline. Source of these receptors: a person aged 25 to 79 with non-small cell lung cancer. The CDR3 runs from the conserved cysteine through the conserved F or W. The D gene is left open where the match is weak. A clone size is listed for some rows: how often the clone was seen (once, few, many), or a class if it is expanded.

D,V,size,J,DNA,CDR3
-,TRBV6-6,-,TRBJ2-3,TGTGCCAGCAGTTACTCCGGCAGCCCGCCAGATACGCAGTATTTT,CASSYSGSPPDTQYF
TRBD2,TRBV4-3,-,TRBJ2-3,TGCGCCAGCAGCCAGAGACTAGCGGGTAGCACAGATACGCAGTATTTT,CASSQRLAGSTDTQYF
TRBD1,TRBV6-1,few,TRBJ2-1,TGTGCCAGCAGTGGGCCAGACAGGGCTAGGACCTACAATGAGCAGTTCTTC,CASSGPDRARTYNEQFF
-,TRBV5-1,-,TRBJ1-5,TGCGCCAGCAGCTTGGCCGCGGGATCTCAGCCCCAGCATTTT,CASSLAAGSQPQHF
TRBD1,TRBV11-2,-,TRBJ2-7,TGTGCCAGCAGCCGCGACAGGGGGCTTATCGAGCAGTACTTC,CASSRDRGLIEQYF
TRBD1,TRBV6-2/TRBV6-3,once,TRBJ1-6,TGTGCCAGCAGTTACGCTGGGACAGGGGGGGTTTCACCCCTCCACTTT,CASSYAGTGGVSPLHF
-,TRBV28,-,TRBJ2-5,TGTGCCAGCAGGATCGCCGGGGTAGCTATAGAGACCCAGTACTTC,CASRIAGVAIETQYF
TRBD1,TRBV23-1,-,TRBJ2-2,TGCGCCTCCTCAGACAGGGGGCGGTCAATGGCGAACACCGGGGAGCTGTTTTTT,CASSDRGRSMANTGELFF
-,TRBV18,-,TRBJ2-2,TGTGCCAGCTCACCTCTAAGTACCGGGGAGCTGTTTTTT,CASSPLSTGELFF
-,TRBV28,few,TRBJ2-2,TGTGCCAGCATATCGGGATTGAACACCGGGGAGCTGTTTTTT,CASISGLNTGELFF
-,TRBV10-3,-,TRBJ2-1,TGTGCCATCAGTGGGACAGAAAAATCCTACAATGAGCAGTTCTTC,CAISGTEKSYNEQFF
-,TRBV28,few,TRBJ2-7,TGTGCCAGCAGTTTAGGGGGGCCCTACGAGCAGTACTTC,CASSLGGPYEQYF
-,TRBV4-3,-,TRBJ2-7,TGCGCCAGCAGCCGGAGACACGAAAGCTCCTACGAGCAGTACTTC,CASSRRHESSYEQYF
TRBD2,TRBV5-1,-,TRBJ2-3,TGCGCCAGCAGCCCGGGACTAGCGGGTTCCACAGATACGCAGTATTTT,CASSPGLAGSTDTQYF
-,TRBV11-2,few,TRBJ2-7,TGTGCCAGCAGCTTAGGGGTCAGATTTCCGCAGTACTTC,CASSLGVRFPQYF
TRBD2,TRBV19,-,TRBJ2-7,TGTGCCAGTAGTTCCCCTAGCGGGAGATTCGGCGAGCAGTACTTC,CASSSPSGRFGEQYF
TRBD2,TRBV11-2,-,TRBJ2-1,TGTGCCAGCAGCTACGGACTAGCGGGTATCAATGAGCAGTTCTTC,CASSYGLAGINEQFF
TRBD2,TRBV6-5,-,TRBJ2-1,TGTGCCAGCAGTTACGACGGGAGGGCCAATGAGCAGTTCTTC,CASSYDGRANEQFF
-,TRBV7-3,few,TRBJ1-3,TGTGCCAGCAGCACCACGGGCAGCAGTGGAAACACCATATATTTT,CASSTTGSSGNTIYF
-,TRBV21-1,-,TRBJ2-1,TGTGCCAGCAGCAAAAAGGAGGCGCTTACTGAGCAGTTCTTC,CASSKKEALTEQFF
-,TRBV5-4,-,TRBJ1-3,TGTGCCAGCAGCTTGAAGGACAGTTGGTCGGCCTTCGGAAACACCATATATTTT,CASSLKDSWSAFGNTIYF
TRBD2,TRBV7-2,-,TRBJ2-2,TGTGCCAGCAGCTTGGAGCGGGGGACAAACACCGGGGAGCTGTTTTTT,CASSLERGTNTGELFF
-,TRBV6-2/TRBV6-3,-,TRBJ1-1,TGTGCCAGCAGTGGACGGTGGATTAACACTGAAGCTTTCTTT,CASSGRWINTEAFF
-,TRBV5-8,-,TRBJ2-1,TGTGCCAGCAGCCTGTGGAACAATGAGCAGTTCTTC,CASSLWNNEQFF
-,TRBV7-2,-,TRBJ2-5,TGTGCCAGCAGCTTAATAGAGACCCAGTACTTC,CASSLIETQYF
TRBD1,TRBV28,few,TRBJ1-1,TGTGCCAGCAGCCCAGGGGGGCATCGGAGCCCTGAAGCTTTCTTT,CASSPGGHRSPEAFF
-,TRBV11-2,once,TRBJ2-7,TGTGCCAGCAGCTTAGAGAGCGGACCCTACGAGCAGTACTTC,CASSLESGPYEQYF
-,TRBV12-3/TRBV12-4,-,TRBJ2-1,TGTGCCAGCAGCCCCCTTGCGGGGACCTTAGTGTTCTTC,CASSPLAGTLVFF
-,TRBV9,-,TRBJ2-7,TGTGCCAGCAGCGCTGGGGAGGGGGACCCAAAAGGAGGCGAGCAGTACTTC,CASSAGEGDPKGGEQYF